A single sample gave rise to the 21 T cell receptor beta chains below, sequenced in a study of T cells in localized non-small cell lung cancer. Method: immunoSEQ multiplex PCR; TCRdb's copy keeps in-frame clones and lacks some. Here the sample spans about 2,900 clones, 33% being singletons. The sample in question was normal lung tissue next to the tumor, obtained before any cancer treatment. All receptors derive from a male donor at least 60 years old with stage I squamous cell lung carcinoma.

This clone was detected only a few times. The V and J genes are TRBV19 and TRBJ1-1; 10 nucleotides match TRBD1. The CDR3 is 17 residues long. Germline CDR1 LNHDA, CDR2 SQIVND (reference sequence). J lost 4 bases, V lost 4 bases, and 12 bases had no gene match. The CDR3 nucleotides read TGTGCCAGTAGTACCCGGGACAGGGGTTCGAGCGGCACTGAAGCTTTCTTT. Residues: CASSTRDRGSSGTEAFF.

By sample share, this clone is medium-sized. This rearrangement joins TRBV28 to TRBJ1-2, with TRBD1 identical over 7 bases. This CDR3 contains 14 residues. The germline V gene has CDR1 MDHEN and CDR2 SYDVKM. Trimming cost V 8 bases and J 4 bases; bases outside gene matches: 10. CDR3 residues: CASSAPGQSYGYTF. CDR3 nucleotides: TGTGCCAGCTCCGCTCCGGGACAGTCCTATGGCTACACCTTC.

V usage is TRBV19 and J usage is TRBJ1-5, with no clear D. V was cut by 0 bases and J by 2 bases, with 8 bases left in between. Looked up from germline, CDR1 is LNHDA and CDR2 is SQIVND (reference sequence). CDR3 length: 15 amino acids. CDR3 DNA: TGTGCCAGTAGTATAGAATACCATGGCAATCAGCCCCAGCATTTT. It yields the protein CASSIEYHGNQPQHF.

The chain has TRBV19 and TRBJ1-1; D is uncertain. Per germline, CDR1 LNHDA and CDR2 SQIVND (reference sequence). The CDR3 has 14 amino acids. Trimming removed 5 bases from V and 4 bases from J, with 14 bases in between. The CDR3 sequence is CASSVAGFGTEAFF. The CDR3 bases are TGTGCCAGTAGTGTCGCAGGTTTTGGCACTGAAGCTTTCTTT.

The CDR3 loop is CASSLDGLWGAVRTDTQYF. The DNA of the CDR3 is TGTGCCAGCAGCTTAGATGGGCTTTGGGGGGCCGTACGTACAGATACGCAGTATTTT. This chain joins TRBV11-3 and TRBJ2-3; D is tentatively TRBD1 or TRBD2 (6 bases each). The CDR3 totals 19 residues. Trimming removed 0 bases from V and 3 bases from J, with 22 bases in between. Germline V gene lookup returns CDR1 SGHNT and CDR2 YENEEA.

In its sample, this clone is medium-sized. The V and J genes are TRBV6-8 and TRBJ1-1; the match to TRBD1 covers 7 bases. Germline CDR1 reads MNHGY; CDR2 reads SAAAGT. There are 15 residues in the CDR3. Trimming cost V 2 bases and J 3 bases; bases outside gene matches: 6. The DNA for the CDR3 is TGTGCCAGCAGTTACACCACAGGGGAGGACACTGAAGCTTTCTTT. It is translated as CASSYTTGEDTEAFF.

V and J are TRBV23-1 and TRBJ2-2; no clear D gene. TRBV23-1 counts as an open reading frame of uncertain function. CDR3 size: 13 residues. V dropped 6 bases and J dropped 1 base, with 6 bases sitting between them. This CDR3 is CASSPGNTGELFF. The DNA of the CDR3 is TGCGCCAGCAGCCCCGGGAACACCGGGGAGCTGTTTTTT.

The J gene is TRBJ1-2, the V gene TRBV9; D is ambiguous. Per germline, CDR1 SGDLS and CDR2 YYNGEE. Trimming shortened V by 5 bases and J by 0 bases, and 5 bases separated the two germline ends. The CDR3 sequence is 12 residues long. As DNA, the CDR3 is TGTGCCAGCAGACGGCCTAACTATGGCTACACCTTC. This codes for CASRRPNYGYTF.

This clone ranks as medium-sized. The genes are TRBV11-3 and TRBJ2-7; D possibly corresponds to TRBD1 (6 bases). The CDR3 length is 15 residues. Germline CDR1 reads SGHNT; CDR2 reads YENEEA. V was pared by 5 bases and J by 7 bases, with 21 bases between. The CDR3 region has the DNA TGTGCCAGCAGCCTATCGGGGCAGGACAGTGTGGAGCAGTACTTC. Amino acids: CASSLSGQDSVEQYF.

The chain employs TRBV19 and TRBJ1-5; D not certain. Between the trimmed V and J ends, which lost 2 bases and 3 bases, there was a span of 17 bases. This CDR3 is 17 amino acids long. The germline CDR1 and CDR2 sequences are LNHDA and SQIVND (reference sequence). The CDR3 region has the DNA TGTGCCAGTAGTATAACTCTCGAAATACCAAACAATCAGCCCCAGCATTTT. It yields the protein CASSITLEIPNNQPQHF.

The chain recombines TRBV18 with TRBJ1-4; TRBD1 matches at 7 bases. This CDR3 region has 15 residues. V gave up 3 bases and J gave up 5 bases; unmatched junction bases: 6. From germline, CDR1 is KGHSH and CDR2 LQKENI. CDR3: CASSPKGTANEKLFF. The CDR3 DNA sequence: TGTGCCAGCTCACCGAAAGGGACAGCAAATGAAAAACTGTTTTTT.

The chain links TRBV19 to TRBJ1-5; D is unresolved. The CDR3 totals 13 residues. From germline, CDR1 is LNHDA and CDR2 SQIVND (reference sequence). V dropped 7 bases and J dropped 7 bases, with 14 bases sitting between them. The CDR3, as DNA: TGTGCCAGTACTTCGACGGGGAAACAGCCCCAGCATTTT. Translating gives CASTSTGKQPQHF.

V is TRBV10-2 and J is TRBJ1-6; 8 nucleotides line up with TRBD1. The ends lost 6 bases at V and 7 bases at J; junction bases unmatched: 5. Germline values: CDR1 WSHSY, CDR2 SAAADI. This CDR3 comprises 14 residues. Written as DNA, the CDR3 is TGCGCCAGCAGCGGACAGGGCCGCAATTCACCCCTCCACTTT. Translating gives CASSGQGRNSPLHF.

This clone was recorded only once. The chain recombines TRBV19 with TRBJ1-5, with unresolved D. V lost 8 bases, J lost 2 bases, and 19 bases lay in between. CDR1 is LNHDA, CDR2 SQIVND, per germline (reference sequence). The CDR3 has 16 amino acids. CDR3 residues: CASPRDAPGGNQPQHF. The CDR3 nucleotides are TGTGCCAGTCCGCGAGATGCACCCGGGGGCAATCAGCCCCAGCATTTT.

Sample share makes this clone medium-sized. V usage is TRBV7-6 and J usage is TRBJ1-2; a possible D gene is TRBD1 (6 bases). The CDR3 consists of 14 residues. CDR1 is SGHVS, CDR2 FNYEAQ, per germline. V was pared by 3 bases and J by 7 bases, with 15 bases between. The CDR3 protein is CASSLRGLLSGYTF. DNA for the CDR3: TGTGCCAGCAGCTTGCGGGGGCTCTTAAGTGGCTACACCTTC. The full variable domain, its missing parts supplied by reference TRBV7-6 and TRBJ1-2, is GAGVSQSPRYKVTKRGQDVALRCDPISGHVSLYWYRQALGQGPEFLTYFNYEAQQDKSGLPNDRFSAERPEGSISTLTIQRTEQRDSAMYRCASSLRGLLSGYTFGSGTRLTVV.

The chain combines TRBV19 with TRBJ1-1; no firm D call. There are 12 residues in the CDR3. The germline V gene encodes CDR1 LNHDA and CDR2 SQIVND (reference sequence). Trimming left V 3 bases short and J 0 bases short, with 2 bases between. For the CDR3, the DNA is TGTGCCAGTAGTATGGTGAACACTGAAGCTTTCTTT. Its protein is CASSMVNTEAFF.

The chain couples TRBV28 to TRBJ2-3; D possibly uses TRBD1 or TRBD2 (6 bases each). This CDR3 is 15 amino acids long. Trimming pared 11 bases from V and 4 bases from J, leaving 22 bases between. CDR1 is MDHEN, CDR2 SYDVKM, per germline. The CDR3, as DNA: TGTGCCTCACGCCCCGGGGGCGGTAATTCAGATACGCAGTATTTT. Its translation: CASRPGGGNSDTQYF.

The chain links TRBV18 to TRBJ1-5; D possibly corresponds to TRBD1 (5 bases). Germline values: CDR1 KGHSH, CDR2 LQKENI. The CDR3 runs 13 residues. Trimming stripped 5 bases from V and 5 bases from J, with 10 bases between. The CDR3 DNA sequence: TGTGCCAGCTCAGTGGGGGGGGATCAGCCCCAGCATTTT. Protein sequence: CASSVGGDQPQHF.

This clone rates as medium-sized. The chain uses TRBV11-3 and TRBJ2-3; D is undetermined. This CDR3 has 17 residues. Per germline, CDR1 SGHNT and CDR2 YENEEA. Trimming left V 5 bases short and J 2 bases short, with 20 bases between. The CDR3 coding sequence is TGTGCCAGCAGCCACCTGGGCCCAAGGCGGTCCACAGATACGCAGTATTTT. It is translated as CASSHLGPRRSTDTQYF.

This clone is judged medium-sized. The chain recombines TRBV9 with TRBJ2-2, with D possibly TRBD1 on 6 matching bases. V lost 4 bases and J 9 bases, leaving 16 bases between the germline ends. Germline-derived CDR1 and CDR2 are SGDLS and YYNGEE. The CDR3 runs 14 residues. The CDR3 region is CASSPQGGQRELFF. The CDR3, as DNA: TGTGCCAGCAGCCCCCAAGGTGGACAGAGGGAGCTGTTTTTT. Drawing the rest from reference TRBV9 and TRBJ2-2, the complete variable domain is DSGVTQTPKHLITATGQRVTLRCSPRSGDLSVYWYQQSLDQGLQFLIQYYNGEERAKGNILERFSAQQFPDLHSELNLSSLELGDSALYFCASSPQGGQRELFFGEGSRLTVL.

This clone was seen only a few times. The V and J genes are TRBV11-3 and TRBJ2-2; the match to TRBD2 covers 7 bases. The V gene's germline CDR1 is SGHNT and CDR2 YENEEA. This CDR3 is 16 amino acids long. V lost 5 bases to trimming and J lost 0 bases; unmatched junction nucleotides: 6. The CDR3 sequence: CASSARGRANTGELFF. In DNA form, the CDR3 reads TGTGCCAGCAGCGCGCGAGGGAGGGCGAACACCGGGGAGCTGTTTTTT.